Following are 12 T cell receptor beta chains from one sample sequenced in a study of blood T cell repertoires in COVID-19. Using immunoSEQ multiplex PCR, the repertoire was profiled, and TCRdb retains in-frame clones only, with some absent. Of some 270,000 clones listed, 75% to 90% were seen once; the top ten hold 0.75% to 0.9%. Sequenced: peripheral blood. Source of these receptors: a man in his thirties or forties with acute or convalescent COVID-19.

The chain is built from TRBV18 and TRBJ1-6, with D maybe TRBD1 (5 bases). The CDR3 runs 15 residues. The V end was cut by 6 bases, the J end by 10 bases, with 19 bases between. Germline V gene lookup returns CDR1 KGHSH and CDR2 LQKENI. The CDR3 spells CASSLFDSVNSPLHF. The CDR3 DNA follows: TGTGCCAGCTCTCTTTTCGACAGCGTGAACTCACCCCTCCACTTT.

The V gene is TRBV27, the J gene TRBJ1-6, with a possible D match to TRBD1 (5 bases). Trimming took off 5 bases at V and 3 bases at J, with 17 bases between the two ends. The CDR3 has 17 residues. Germline values: CDR1 MNHEY, CDR2 SMNVEV (reference sequence). CDR3 in amino acids: CASSPRSGQGYNSPLHF. The CDR3 nucleotides read TGTGCCAGCAGTCCACGGAGCGGGCAGGGCTATAATTCACCCCTCCACTTT.

V gene TRBV19 combines with J gene TRBJ2-1, with D tentatively TRBD2 (5 bases). This CDR3 has 14 amino acids. The V gene lost 6 bases and the J gene lost 0 bases, with 9 bases spanning the gap. Germline loops: CDR1 LNHDA, CDR2 SQIVND (reference sequence). CDR3 sequence reads: CASSPRGSYNEQFF. The CDR3 nucleotides are TGTGCCAGTAGCCCCCGGGGCTCCTACAATGAGCAGTTCTTC.

This rearrangement joins TRBV19 to TRBJ1-1, with D tentatively TRBD1 (6 bases). Per the germline V gene, CDR1 is LNHDA and CDR2 is SQIVND (reference sequence). The length of the CDR3 is 13 residues. With 4 bases removed from V and 4 bases from J, the gap between germline ends came to 10 bases. In DNA, the CDR3 is TGTGCCAGTAGTAGGCAGGGGACCACTGAAGCTTTCTTT. It codes for CASSRQGTTEAFF.

V gene TRBV5-5 combines with J gene TRBJ1-5, with D possibly matching TRBD1 (6 bases). The CDR3 has 14 residues. Germline CDR1 reads SGHKS; CDR2 reads YYEKEE (reference sequence). V lost 4 bases and J 2 bases, leaving 10 bases between the germline ends. The CDR3 sequence: CASSERTGNQPQHF. The CDR3, as DNA: TGTGCCAGCAGCGAAAGGACAGGCAATCAGCCCCAGCATTTT.

The V call is TRBV5-5, the J call TRBJ1-3; D gene unclear. V was shortened by 0 bases and J by 1 base, with 11 bases between the two germline ends. The CDR3 has 16 amino acids. Germline V lookup: CDR1 SGHKS, CDR2 YYEKEE (reference sequence). The CDR3 loop is CASSLEGDSSGNTIYF. DNA of the CDR3: TGTGCCAGCAGCTTGGAGGGAGATAGTTCTGGAAACACCATATATTTT.

CDR3 bases: TGTGCCAGCAGCACCGGACAGACAGGCTATGGCTACACCTTC. It codes for CASSTGQTGYGYTF. The V call is TRBV5-5, the J call TRBJ1-2; tentative D call: TRBD1 (6 bases). Trimming shortened V by 4 bases and J by 4 bases, and 14 bases separated the two germline ends. Germline V lookup: CDR1 SGHKS, CDR2 YYEKEE (reference sequence). The CDR3 totals 14 residues.

The chain links TRBV4-1 to TRBJ1-5; TRBD1 agrees at 10 bases. The CDR3 spans 20 residues. The germline CDR1 and CDR2 sequences are MGHRA and YSYEKL. Trimming at V came to 3 bases and at J to 2 bases, leaving 16 bases not matched to a gene. CDR3 in DNA: TGCGCCAGCAGCCACCGGTCGGGACAGGGGATGTTTAGTGGCAATCAGCCCCAGCATTTT. Translation gives CASSHRSGQGMFSGNQPQHF.

The gene calls are TRBV15 and TRBJ2-2, with 7 bases aligning to TRBD1. The CDR3 is 14 amino acids. V lost 9 bases, J lost 1 base, and 5 bases stayed unmatched. The germline CDR1 and CDR2 sequences are LNHNV and YYDKDF (reference sequence). In DNA, the CDR3 is TGTGCCACGGCCGGGACAGTGAACACCGGGGAGCTGTTTTTT. Amino acid sequence: CATAGTVNTGELFF.

This clone has just one count. The genes are TRBV9 and TRBJ2-2; TRBD2 matches at 8 bases. The V gene end was trimmed by 0 bases and the J gene end by 3 bases; junction bases not matched to a gene: 4. This CDR3 is 16 amino acids long. CDR1 is SGDLS, CDR2 YYNGEE, per germline. Here the CDR3 reads CASSVDIAGYTGELFF. CDR3 DNA sequence: TGTGCCAGCAGCGTAGATATAGCGGGGTACACCGGGGAGCTGTTTTTT.

The chain joins TRBV5-1 to TRBJ2-3; TRBD2 aligns across 10 bases. CDR3 length: 17 amino acids. V shed 2 bases and J 5 bases; nucleotides not matched to a gene: 11. The germline V gene encodes CDR1 SGHRS and CDR2 YFSETQ. The CDR3 protein is CASSLLAGISQRDTQYF. CDR3 DNA sequence: TGCGCCAGCAGCTTACTAGCGGGGATTTCACAGCGAGATACGCAGTATTTT. The full variable domain, its missing parts supplied by reference TRBV5-1 and TRBJ2-3, is KAGVTQTPRYLIKTRGQQVTLSCSPISGHRSVSWYQQTPGQGLQFLFEYFSETQRNKGNFPGRFSGRQFSNSRSEMNVSTLELGDSALYLCASSLLAGISQRDTQYFGPGTRLTVL.

The chain has TRBV6-6 and TRBJ1-5; TRBD1 matches at 7 bases. Germline V gives CDR1 MNHNY, CDR2 SVGAGI (reference sequence). V lost 5 bases to trimming and J lost 4 bases; unmatched junction nucleotides: 17. This CDR3 is 18 amino acids long. The CDR3 here is CASSPLRGRDRRNQPQHF. The DNA of the CDR3 is TGTGCCAGCAGTCCTCTCCGAGGGCGGGACAGACGAAATCAGCCCCAGCATTTT.